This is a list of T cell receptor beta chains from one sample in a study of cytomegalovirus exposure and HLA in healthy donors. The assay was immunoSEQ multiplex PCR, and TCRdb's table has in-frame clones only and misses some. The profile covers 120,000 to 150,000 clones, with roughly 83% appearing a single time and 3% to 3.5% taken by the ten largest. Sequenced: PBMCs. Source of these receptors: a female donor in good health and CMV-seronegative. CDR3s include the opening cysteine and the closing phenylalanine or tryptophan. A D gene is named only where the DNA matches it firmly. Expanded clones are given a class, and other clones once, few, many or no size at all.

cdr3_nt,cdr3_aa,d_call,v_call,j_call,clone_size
TGTGCCAGCAGTGGAATCTGGGGGAGGGAGACCCAGTACTTC,CASSGIWGRETQYF,-,TRBV6-1,TRBJ2-5,-
TGTGCCAGCAGCTTAGACCCCTCAGGGCCTCAGTACTTC,CASSLDPSGPQYF,-,TRBV7-2,TRBJ2-4,-
TGTGCCAGCACCCCGGGGCACGCAGGGGGGACCCAGTACTTC,CASTPGHAGGTQYF,TRBD1,TRBV28,TRBJ2-5,-
TGTGCCAGCAGTTTAGTTCTACAGGGGGTCAACGTCCTGACTTTC,CASSLVLQGVNVLTF,TRBD1,TRBV28,TRBJ2-6,-
TGTGCCAGCAGCTGGACTAGCGGGATACCCTACGAGCAGTACTTC,CASSWTSGIPYEQYF,TRBD2,TRBV6-5,TRBJ2-7,-
TGTGCCAGCAGTTACTCAAGCGGAAACATTCAGTACTTC,CASSYSSGNIQYF,-,TRBV6-5,TRBJ2-4,-
TGCGCCAGCAGCTTCACAGGGTTCCGACCCACGTACGAGCAGTACTTC,CASSFTGFRPTYEQYF,-,TRBV5-1,TRBJ2-7,-
TGTGCCAGCAGACGTAGCGGGCGCCCCTACGAGCAGTACTTC,CASRRSGRPYEQYF,TRBD2,TRBV13,TRBJ2-7,-
TGTGCCAGCAGCCTCGGACAGGGCCTCGGATCTACTGATCAGTACTTC,CASSLGQGLGSTDQYF,TRBD1,TRBV9,TRBJ2-7,-
TGTGCCAGCAGCTTAGGGCCTTCGGATGAAGCTTTCTTT,CASSLGPSDEAFF,-,TRBV7-3,TRBJ1-1,-
TGCGCCAGCAGCCAAGATATGTGGAGGGGGCACGGGGAGCTGTTTTTT,CASSQDMWRGHGELFF,-,TRBV4-3,TRBJ2-2,-
TGTGCCTGGAGGCCAGGGATGAACACTGAAGCTTTCTTT,CAWRPGMNTEAFF,-,TRBV30,TRBJ1-1,-
TGCGCCAGCAGCCCCCGGGGGAGCGGGAGACGGGACGAGCAGTACTTC,CASSPRGSGRRDEQYF,TRBD2,TRBV5-1,TRBJ2-7,-
TGCGCCAGCAGCTCCCTAGCGGCTCAAGAGACCCAGTACTTC,CASSSLAAQETQYF,TRBD2,TRBV5-1,TRBJ2-5,-
TGTGCCTCCGGGACAGGAGACTACAATGAGCAGTTCTTC,CASGTGDYNEQFF,TRBD1,TRBV30,TRBJ2-1,-
TGTGCCAGCACTCCTGGGGGGGGCACAAACATTCAGTACTTC,CASTPGGGTNIQYF,-,TRBV6-5,TRBJ2-4,-
TGTGCCAGCAGAGGACTAGCGGGACTGTACGAGCAGTACTTC,CASRGLAGLYEQYF,TRBD2,TRBV5-6,TRBJ2-7,-
TGTGCCAGCAGGTCCACTAGCGGTGAGCAGTTCTTC,CASRSTSGEQFF,TRBD2,TRBV6-5,TRBJ2-1,once
TGTGCCAGCGGCAGGCAGCTCAACACCGGGGAGCTGTTTTTT,CASGRQLNTGELFF,-,TRBV6-1,TRBJ2-2,-
TGTGCCAGTAGTATTGGGCGCACCCCCGGGGAGCTGTTTTTT,CASSIGRTPGELFF,-,TRBV19,TRBJ2-2,-
TGTGCCAGCAGCTTAGTCTCGGGGATCATTCAGTACTTC,CASSLVSGIIQYF,-,TRBV7-9,TRBJ2-4,few
TGTGCCAGCAGCGTTGAGCCAGGGAATCAGCCCCAGCATTTT,CASSVEPGNQPQHF,-,TRBV9,TRBJ1-5,few
TGTGCCAGCTCCCCAGCACAGGGGAATTCACCCCTCCACTTT,CASSPAQGNSPLHF,TRBD1,TRBV18,TRBJ1-6,-
TGTGCCAGCAGTGCCGACAGAAATCAGCCCCAGCATTTT,CASSADRNQPQHF,-,TRBV6-4,TRBJ1-5,-
TGTGCCAGCAGTTACTACAGGGGAAATGGCTACACCTTC,CASSYYRGNGYTF,TRBD1,TRBV6-6,TRBJ1-2,-
TGTGCCAGCAGACAGGATTTGAGGTACGAGCAGTACTTC,CASRQDLRYEQYF,-,TRBV19,TRBJ2-7,few
TGTGCCAGCAGCGGGTCCCAGGGCGTTAACACTGAAGCTTTCTTT,CASSGSQGVNTEAFF,-,TRBV9,TRBJ1-1,-
TGTGCCAGCAGCTTGGAGTCAGACGACAATCAGCCCCAGCATTTT,CASSLESDDNQPQHF,-,TRBV7-2,TRBJ1-5,-
TGTGCCAGCAGGGGGGGTGGAAACATTCAGTACTTC,CASRGGGNIQYF,-,TRBV28,TRBJ2-4,-
TGTGCCAGCTCACCCGGGGAGGTAGCGGCTTTCTTT,CASSPGEVAAFF,-,TRBV18,TRBJ1-1,-
TGTGCCAGTAGTATTTTGGGCAGGAATCAGCCCCAGCATTTT,CASSILGRNQPQHF,-,TRBV19,TRBJ1-5,-
TGTGCCGGCACCGGGGGACCTAGCACAGATACGCAGTATTTT,CAGTGGPSTDTQYF,-,TRBV2,TRBJ2-3,-
TGTGCCAGCAGCTTACAGGGGTTAAAATACCAAGAGACCCAGTACTTC,CASSLQGLKYQETQYF,-,TRBV11-3,TRBJ2-5,once
TGTGCCAGCAGCTCAACGGTCAGTTGGGAGGAGACCCAGTACTTC,CASSSTVSWEETQYF,-,TRBV5-6,TRBJ2-5,-
TGTGCCAGCACCCCCTGGCCGGGTCCTGACTACGAGCAGTACTTC,CASTPWPGPDYEQYF,-,TRBV6-6,TRBJ2-7,-
TGTGCCAGCAGCATAGACAGGGAGACCCAGTACTTC,CASSIDRETQYF,-,TRBV5-4,TRBJ2-5,once
TGTGCCAGCAGTACCTCGCGGAGCAATCAGCCCCAGCATTTT,CASSTSRSNQPQHF,-,TRBV27,TRBJ1-5,few
TGTGCCTGGAGTGTACCTCCGGGACAGTGGGCATACGAGCAGTACTTC,CAWSVPPGQWAYEQYF,TRBD1,TRBV30,TRBJ2-7,-
TGCAGTGCTGACAGGGGAGGCGAGCAGTACTTC,CSADRGGEQYF,TRBD1,TRBV20-1,TRBJ2-7,-
TGTGCCAGCAGCTCTACCTACAGGGTTCGGTTCTTC,CASSSTYRVRFF,-,TRBV2,TRBJ2-1,once
TGCGCCAGCAGCTTGGGGGGGACATCGAACATTCAGTACTTC,CASSLGGTSNIQYF,-,TRBV5-1,TRBJ2-4,-
TGTGCCAGCAGTACAGCGACAGCAACTAATGAAAAACTGTTTTTT,CASSTATATNEKLFF,-,TRBV28,TRBJ1-4,once
TGTGCCAGCAGTTTAGAGGCGGGTACGCAGTATTTT,CASSLEAGTQYF,-,TRBV28,TRBJ2-3,-
TGTGCCAGCAGCCGCGGGCTCAACACTGAAGCTTTCTTT,CASSRGLNTEAFF,-,TRBV6-5,TRBJ1-1,few
TGTGCCAGCAGCGTGACAGGGGGCATGGAGACCCAGTACTTC,CASSVTGGMETQYF,TRBD1,TRBV9,TRBJ2-5,-
TGTGCCTGGAACGAACAGGGGGCGCGACCTGAAGCTTTCTTT,CAWNEQGARPEAFF,TRBD1,TRBV30,TRBJ1-1,-
TGTGCCAGCAGTTACCGGGACAGGGGCGGAGGCTACACCTTC,CASSYRDRGGGYTF,TRBD1,TRBV28,TRBJ1-2,-
TGTGCCAGCAGTGAAGATCGAAAGCGGGAGGGCCTTGGGACAGATACGCAGTATTTT,CASSEDRKREGLGTDTQYF,TRBD2,TRBV2,TRBJ2-3,-
TGTGCCAGCAGACGGACAGGGCTGAACACCGGGGAGCTGTTTTTT,CASRRTGLNTGELFF,TRBD1,TRBV2,TRBJ2-2,-